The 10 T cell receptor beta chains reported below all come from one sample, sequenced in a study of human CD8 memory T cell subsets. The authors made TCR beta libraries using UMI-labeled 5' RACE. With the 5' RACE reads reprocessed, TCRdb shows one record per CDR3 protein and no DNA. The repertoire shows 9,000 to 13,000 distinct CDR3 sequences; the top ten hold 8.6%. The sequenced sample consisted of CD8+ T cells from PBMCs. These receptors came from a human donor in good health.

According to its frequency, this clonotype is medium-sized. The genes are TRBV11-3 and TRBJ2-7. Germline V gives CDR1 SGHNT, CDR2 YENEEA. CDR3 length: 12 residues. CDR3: CASSLAYYEQYF.

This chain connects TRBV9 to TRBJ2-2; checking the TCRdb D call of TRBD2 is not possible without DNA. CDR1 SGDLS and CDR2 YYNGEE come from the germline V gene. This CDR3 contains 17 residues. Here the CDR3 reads CASSLSTGRPNTGELFF.

CDR3 loop: CATSPGQALGELFF. This chain uses TRBV24-1 with TRBJ2-2; TCRdb lists TRBD1, though no DNA is available to test this call. This CDR3 has 14 amino acids. Germline V gene lookup returns CDR1 KGHDR and CDR2 SFDVKD.

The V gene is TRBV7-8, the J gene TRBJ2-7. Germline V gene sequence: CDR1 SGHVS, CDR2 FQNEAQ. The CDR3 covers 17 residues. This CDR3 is CASSLAEVGGNSYEQYF.

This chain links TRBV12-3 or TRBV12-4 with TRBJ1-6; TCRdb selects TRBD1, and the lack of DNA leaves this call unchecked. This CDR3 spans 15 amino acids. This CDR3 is CASSSMGEHNSPLHF.

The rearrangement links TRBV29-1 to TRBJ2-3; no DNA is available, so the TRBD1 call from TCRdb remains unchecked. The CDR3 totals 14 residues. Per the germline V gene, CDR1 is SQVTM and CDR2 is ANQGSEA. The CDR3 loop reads CSGHVGGGTDTQYF.

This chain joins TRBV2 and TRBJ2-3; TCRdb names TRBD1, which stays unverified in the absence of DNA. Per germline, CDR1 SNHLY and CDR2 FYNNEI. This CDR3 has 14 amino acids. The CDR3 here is CASSERGGTDTQYF.

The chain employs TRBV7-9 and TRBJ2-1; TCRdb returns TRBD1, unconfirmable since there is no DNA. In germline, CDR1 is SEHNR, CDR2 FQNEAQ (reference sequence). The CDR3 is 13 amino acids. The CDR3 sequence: CASSLPREGGQFF.

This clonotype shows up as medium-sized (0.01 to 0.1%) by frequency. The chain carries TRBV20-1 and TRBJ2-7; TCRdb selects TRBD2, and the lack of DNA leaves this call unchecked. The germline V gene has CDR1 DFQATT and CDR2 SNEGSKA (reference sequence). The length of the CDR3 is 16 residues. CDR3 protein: CSARDGRELPSYEQYF.

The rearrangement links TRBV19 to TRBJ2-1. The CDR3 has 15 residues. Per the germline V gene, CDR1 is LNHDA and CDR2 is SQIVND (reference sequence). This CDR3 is CASSIVEYKKNEQFF.